These 12 T cell receptor beta chains were sequenced from one sample in a study of blood T cells in healthy people across ages. Together with a sample-barcoded 5' primer, a J-beta primer mix was included in a second PCR lasting 7 to 11 cycles. TCRdb re-called the 5' RACE reads through MiXCR, storing one row per CDR3 protein. The sample includes just over 800,000 distinct CDR3 sequences, approximately 59% of them seen just once. Sample: blood. The receptors were gathered from a man aged 30 to 39 in good health.

This clonotype was picked up a small number of times. This chain connects TRBV9 to TRBJ2-7; D uncertain. The V end was cut by 0 bases, the J end by 0 bases, with 1 base between. The CDR3 is made up of 12 amino acids. CDR1 is SGDLS and CDR2 is YYNGEE in the germline V gene. The chain's CDR3 is CASSVASYEQYF. The CDR3 DNA sequence: TGTGCCAGCAGCGTAGCCTCCTACGAGCAGTACTTC.

V and J are TRBV7-9 and TRBJ1-3, with a tentative D call TRBD1 (5 bases). The V end lost 5 bases, the J end lost 0 bases, and 14 bases lay between the germline ends. Germline V gives CDR1 SEHNR, CDR2 FQNEAQ (reference sequence). The CDR3 loop spans 16 amino acids. This chain's CDR3 is CASSVGRGHSGNTIYF. CDR3 nucleotides: TGTGCCAGCAGCGTTGGACGGGGCCACTCTGGAAACACCATATATTTT.

The chain joins TRBV29-1 to TRBJ1-4; perhaps TRBD1 as D (6 bases). Trimming stripped 1 base from V and 8 bases from J, with 11 bases between. CDR1 SQVTM and CDR2 ANQGSEA come from the germline V gene. The CDR3 totals 13 residues. CDR3 protein: CSVEGGAREKLFF. In DNA form, the CDR3 reads TGCAGCGTTGAAGGGGGGGCAAGAGAAAAACTGTTTTTT.

The V and J genes are TRBV10-3 and TRBJ1-2, with 10 bases matching TRBD1. Germline assignment: CDR1 ENHRY and CDR2 SYGVKD. The CDR3 contains 14 residues. Germline trimming cut 4 bases from V and 2 bases from J; bases unmatched to any gene: 1. The CDR3 DNA follows: TGTGCCATCAGTGGGGGACAGGGGAACTATGGCTACACCTTC. Protein: CAISGGQGNYGYTF.

V usage is TRBV15 and J usage is TRBJ2-4; tentatively, D is TRBD1 (6 bases). The J call is in doubt because the DNA end fits TRBJ2-7 better. This CDR3 contains 15 residues. CDR1 is LNHNV, CDR2 YYDKDF, per germline (reference sequence). For the CDR3, the DNA is TGTGCCACCAGCAGAGATCCGGACAGTACCTACGAGCAGTACTTC. Protein product: CATSRDPDSTYEQYF.

This chain uses TRBV11-2 with TRBJ2-5; 9 bases fit TRBD2. With the DNA end fitting TRBJ2-7 better, the J assignment may be wrong. Germline CDR1 is SGHAT and CDR2 is FQNNGV. The CDR3 is made up of 12 amino acids. The CDR3 DNA sequence: TGTGCAAGCGGCGGGGGGGCCTCCGAGCAGTACTTC. Protein sequence: CASGGGASEQYF.

The genes are TRBV10-3 and TRBJ2-3, with TRBD2 identical over 11 bases. Per the germline V gene, CDR1 is ENHRY and CDR2 is SYGVKD. There are 14 residues in the CDR3. Germline trimming cut 10 bases from V and 1 base from J; bases unmatched to any gene: 4. For the CDR3, the DNA is TGTGCCAGCCTGACTAGCGGGGGCACAGATACGCAGTATTTT. This gives the protein CASLTSGGTDTQYF.

This clonotype was detected only once. The V gene is TRBV20-1, the J gene TRBJ2-3; TRBD1 matches at 10 bases. CDR1 is DFQATT, CDR2 SNEGSKA, per germline (reference sequence). The trim removed 0 bases at V and 2 bases at J, leaving 11 bases unmatched. The CDR3 spans 18 residues. CDR3 protein: CSARDGISGQGITDTQYF. DNA for the CDR3: TGCAGTGCTAGAGACGGAATTTCGGGACAGGGGATCACAGATACGCAGTATTTT.

J is TRBJ2-3 and V is TRBV6-2 or TRBV6-3; D gene ambiguous. The ends were cut back, 2 bases at V and 8 bases at J, with 17 bases in the middle. The germline gives CDR1 MNHEY, CDR2 SVGEGT. CDR3 length equals 15 residues. The CDR3 sequence is CASSYAASSRRTQYF. The CDR3 DNA sequence: TGTGCCAGCAGTTACGCAGCTAGTTCCCGACGTACGCAGTATTTT.

This rearrangement joins TRBV12-3 or TRBV12-4 to TRBJ2-5, with 10 bases lining up with TRBD2. J was trimmed by 5 bases and V by 4 bases; bases with no gene match: 7. This CDR3 has 15 amino acids. The CDR3, as DNA: TGTGCCAGCAGTTGGGCTAGCGGGGGCCAGGAGACCCAGTACTTC. Protein sequence: CASSWASGGQETQYF.

On this clonotype: The junction differs from germline at one of its ends, possibly a read error. V usage is TRBV12-3 or TRBV12-4 and J usage is TRBJ1-5; D is undetermined. The CDR3 has 15 residues. In DNA, the CDR3 is TGTGCCGGCAGTTTATCGGCGGCAGACAATCAGCCCCAGCATTTT. This gives the protein CAGSLSAADNQPQHF.

This clonotype appeared a single time. This chain connects TRBV6-1 to TRBJ1-1; D is perhaps TRBD1 (5 bases). Germline V lookup: CDR1 MNHNS, CDR2 SASEGT. The CDR3 spans 15 residues. Trimming took 6 bases from V and 0 from J, leaving 14 bases between them. CDR3 loop: CASSVRQYMNTEAFF. The CDR3 region has the DNA TGTGCCAGCAGCGTTCGACAGTACATGAACACTGAAGCTTTCTTT.